The 6 T cell receptor beta chains reported below all come from one sample, sequenced in a study of blood T cell repertoires in COVID-19. The assay was immunoSEQ multiplex PCR, and TCRdb's table has in-frame clones only and misses some. The sample consists of 200,000 to 300,000 clones, around nine tenths of them appearing once. The sequenced sample consisted of peripheral blood. These receptors were taken from a man younger than 45 with COVID-19, enrolled during active disease.

The chain combines TRBV27 with TRBJ2-5; D is undetermined. Germline V gives CDR1 MNHEY, CDR2 SMNVEV (reference sequence). There are 13 residues in the CDR3. The V end lost 5 bases, the J end lost 1 base, and 8 bases lay between the germline ends. The CDR3 coding sequence is TGTGCCAGCAGTCTAAATTTCCAAGAGACCCAGTACTTC. Translation: CASSLNFQETQYF.

The sample holds a few counts of this clone. V and J are TRBV5-1 and TRBJ2-7; 7 bases map to TRBD1. This CDR3 comprises 15 residues. V lost 0 bases to trimming and J lost 5 bases; unmatched junction nucleotides: 8. Germline V lookup: CDR1 SGHRS, CDR2 YFSETQ. Here the CDR3 reads CASSLVQGDINEQYF. The CDR3 coding sequence is TGCGCCAGCAGCTTGGTGCAGGGGGATATAAACGAGCAGTACTTC.

CDR3 in DNA: TGCGCCAGCAGCTCGGAGGGGGCCAAAAACATTCAGTACTTC. This gives the protein CASSSEGAKNIQYF. This chain uses TRBV5-1 with TRBJ2-4, with D maybe TRBD2 (6 bases). The germline V and J ends were trimmed by 3 bases and 1 base, with 8 bases remaining between them. Germline-derived CDR1 and CDR2 are SGHRS and YFSETQ. The CDR3 loop spans 14 amino acids.

The rearrangement uses TRBV18 and TRBJ2-1; possible D gene TRBD2, 5 bases. CDR1 is KGHSH and CDR2 is LQKENI in the germline V gene. Trimming took 3 bases from V and 5 from J, leaving 5 bases between them. CDR3 length: 12 residues. CDR3: CASSPSDNEQFF. DNA of the CDR3: TGTGCCAGCTCACCTAGCGACAATGAGCAGTTCTTC.

As regards this clone: Different DNA sequences within this sample yield the same CDR3. The genes are TRBV11-2 and TRBJ1-3; no definite D call. Germline CDR1 is SGHAT and CDR2 is FQNNGV. The CDR3 has 12 residues. V lost 5 bases, J lost 0 bases, and 2 bases lay in between. CDR3 protein: CASSLSGNTIYF. CDR3 sequence (DNA): TGTGCCAGCAGCCTCTCTGGAAACACCATATATTTT.

This clone was seen just once. V is TRBV11-2 and J is TRBJ1-4; D perhaps matches TRBD1 (6 bases). Germline lookup yields CDR1 SGHAT and CDR2 FQNNGV. Trimming took off 5 bases at V and 4 bases at J, with 11 bases between the two ends. The CDR3 consists of 14 residues. The CDR3 DNA is TGTGCCAGCAGCAAGGACAGCTTTAATGAAAAACTGTTTTTT. Translating it yields CASSKDSFNEKLFF.